The rows below give T cell receptor beta chains drawn from one sample of a study of CD8 T cells in Susac syndrome. TCRdb fed the immunoSEQ multiplex PCR reads into MiXCR, producing one record per CDR3 protein. The sample yields some 180,000 distinct CDR3 sequences, 90% to 95% seen once. The sample was CD4+ T cells from PBMCs. The receptors here all came from a human donor in good health. The CDR3 runs from the conserved cysteine through the conserved F or W. The order of the fields is D gene, J gene, V gene, CDR3 protein. D genes are given only for firm matches.

.	TRBJ1-1	TRBV7-9	CASRRTQGDPEAFF
.	TRBJ2-2	TRBV29-1	CSAMEGPNTGELFF
.	TRBJ2-3	TRBV7-2	CASSHGFVGTQYF
.	TRBJ2-6	TRBV18	CASSRATGSGANVLIF
.	TRBJ2-5	TRBV12-3/TRBV12-4	CASSPTSGETQYF
.	TRBJ1-2	TRBV30	CAWNVQGILRRGYTF
.	TRBJ1-6	TRBV7-9	CASSWDGSYNSPLHF
.	TRBJ1-3	TRBV12-3/TRBV12-4	CASSRQATSGNTIYF
.	TRBJ1-2	TRBV29-1	CSATRKEANYGYTF
.	TRBJ2-1	TRBV5-6	CASSLGGGLYNEQFF
TRBD1	TRBJ2-2	TRBV30	CAWNPGTGWTGELFF
TRBD1	TRBJ1-5	TRBV4-1	CASSVRDSGNQPQHF
.	TRBJ2-3	TRBV5-1	CASSLVAESTDTQYF
.	TRBJ2-5	TRBV23-1	CASTRWNRKFQETQYF
.	TRBJ1-4	TRBV29-1	CSASTGNEKLFF
TRBD1	TRBJ2-7	TRBV7-9	CASSFLGQGDEQYF
.	TRBJ1-1	TRBV29-1	CSVEDNRDGAFF